This T cell receptor (beta chain) comes out of a study of T cells after yellow fever vaccination. Study context: Preparing low-cell-number fractions relied on SMART-Seq v4 Ultra Low Input. Overall study findings and caveats: Booster samples showed a return of most primary-vaccination clones (approximately 95% CD4, about 85% CD8).

Of note for this clonotype: Its antigen is unidentified.

TCRdb re-derived calls from the 5' RACE reads in MiXCR, one entry per CDR3 protein. The sample includes 200,000 to 250,000 distinct CDR3 sequences, about 7.1% of them seen just once. The input for sequencing was CD4+ T cells sorted from PBMCs, taken 15 days after the yellow fever booster vaccination. This receptor was taken from a young man who received the YFV17D yellow fever vaccine.

CDR3 nucleotides: TGTGCCAGCAGTTACCTTTCCACGGGGGAGCAGTACTTC. Amino acids: CASSYLSTGEQYF. V gene TRBV6-5 combines with J gene TRBJ2-7, with D possibly being TRBD2 (5 bases). Between the trimmed V and J ends, which lost 2 bases and 7 bases, there was a span of 12 bases. CDR1 and CDR2 (germline): MNHEY, SVGAGI. The CDR3 spans 13 residues.